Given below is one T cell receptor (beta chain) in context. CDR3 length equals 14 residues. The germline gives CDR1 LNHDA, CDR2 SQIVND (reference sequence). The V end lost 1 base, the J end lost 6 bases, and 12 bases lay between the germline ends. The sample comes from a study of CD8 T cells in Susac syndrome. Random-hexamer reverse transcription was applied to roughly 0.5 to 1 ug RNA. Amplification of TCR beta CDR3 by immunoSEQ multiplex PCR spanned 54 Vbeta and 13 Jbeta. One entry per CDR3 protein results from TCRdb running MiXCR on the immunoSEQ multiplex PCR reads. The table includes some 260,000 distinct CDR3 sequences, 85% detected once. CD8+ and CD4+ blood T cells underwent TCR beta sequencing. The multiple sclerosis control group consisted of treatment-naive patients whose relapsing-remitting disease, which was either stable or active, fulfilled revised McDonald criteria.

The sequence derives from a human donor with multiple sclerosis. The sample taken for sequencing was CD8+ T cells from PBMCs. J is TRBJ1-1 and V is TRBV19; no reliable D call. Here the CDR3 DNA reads TGTGCCAGTAGTATAGCTCTGCGGAGTCCTGAAGCTTTCTTT. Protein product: CASSIALRSPEAFF.